This TCR beta chain comes out of a study of naive and memory T cell subsets. Study results and caveats: Potentially, T cell activation and differentiation skew this RNA-based measurement.

This CDR3 is built from 15 residues. V was clipped by 3 bases and J by 0 bases, with 12 bases between them. From germline, CDR1 is SGDLS and CDR2 YYNGEE. Ligated cDNA underwent four rounds of PCR with nested alpha and beta constant region primers and SP2. TCRdb re-called the 5' RACE reads with MiXCR, one entry per CDR3 protein. Of 55,000 to 70,000 distinct CDR3 sequences listed, under 10% are singletons. An oligonucleotide containing a UMI was ligated to the 3' end of TCR cDNA. Whole-blood samples were around 2.5 ml of peripheral blood from healthy adult volunteers. Cells were not sorted; total RNA input targeted roughly 1 to 1,100 ng. Worth noting for this clonotype: Its antigen remains unknown.

This chain joins TRBV9 and TRBJ1-2; D is perhaps TRBD1 (6 bases). This TCR came from a female donor in good health. This CDR3 is CASSAEDRANYGYTF. CDR3 nucleotide sequence: TGTGCCAGCAGCGCCGAGGACAGAGCTAACTATGGCTACACCTTC.